Listed here are 23 T cell receptor beta chains from one sample, sequenced in a study of technical replicates of blood from several donors. Some clones are missing from TCRdb's copy, which holds only in-frame ones; the method was immunoSEQ multiplex PCR. The sample lists about 74,000 clones, 85% to 95% seen once, with 0.25% to 0.3% in the top ten. Sequenced input: T cells isolated from PBMCs. The receptors here all came from a human donor in good health.

The rearrangement links TRBV29-1 to TRBJ2-2; 7 nucleotides line up with TRBD1. This CDR3 contains 16 residues. With V trimmed by 4 bases and J by 0 bases, 8 bases remained unmatched. Germline loops: CDR1 SQVTM, CDR2 ANQGSEA. The CDR3 here is CSVGAGGTANTGELFF. The CDR3 bases are TGCAGCGTTGGGGCCGGTGGGACAGCGAACACCGGGGAGCTGTTTTTT.

The chain couples TRBV5-1 to TRBJ2-1, with D perhaps matching TRBD1 (6 bases). The CDR3 consists of 12 residues. Deletions cut 2 bases from V and 10 bases from J, with 10 bases between. Germline-derived CDR1 and CDR2 are SGHRS and YFSETQ. CDR3 in DNA: TGCGCCAGCAGCTTTGGGGGCCGGGAGCAGTTCTTC. This codes for CASSFGGREQFF.

This chain links TRBV30 with TRBJ2-7; D is ambiguous. Between the trimmed V and J ends, which lost 4 bases and 0 bases, there was a span of 10 bases. The CDR3 runs 13 residues. From germline, CDR1 is GTSNPN and CDR2 SVGIG (reference sequence). The CDR3, as DNA: TGTGCCTGGACAGGCATTAACTCCTACGAGCAGTACTTC. Encoded protein: CAWTGINSYEQYF.

For the CDR3, the DNA is TGCGCCAGCAGCTTGGACCAGTCCTACGGGGGTGAGCAGTTCTTC. Amino acid sequence: CASSLDQSYGGEQFF. This chain joins TRBV5-1 and TRBJ2-1; the D gene is possibly TRBD2 (6 bases). Germline CDR1 is SGHRS and CDR2 is YFSETQ. V was clipped by 0 bases and J by 9 bases, with 16 bases between them. The length of the CDR3 is 15 residues.

The chain recombines TRBV6-6 with TRBJ2-6, with 7 nucleotides matching TRBD2. This CDR3 is built from 15 residues. With 4 bases clipped from V and 2 bases from J, the junction kept 2 bases outside the gene matches. Germline values: CDR1 MNHNY, CDR2 SVGAGI (reference sequence). The CDR3 DNA follows: TGTGCCAGCAGTTTCGGACTAGCTGGGGCCAACGTCCTGACTTTC. Translating it yields CASSFGLAGANVLTF.

The chain uses TRBV28 and TRBJ2-2, with D possibly being TRBD1 (5 bases). The V gene lost 8 bases and the J gene lost 4 bases, with 17 bases spanning the gap. The germline V gene encodes CDR1 MDHEN and CDR2 SYDVKM. The CDR3 has 15 amino acids. As DNA, the CDR3 is TGTGCCAGCCTCCTCTCCCAGGGTCTCACCGGGGAGCTGTTTTTT. Its translation: CASLLSQGLTGELFF.

V and J are TRBV5-6 and TRBJ1-4; possibly TRBD1 for D (6 bases). Germline values: CDR1 SGHDT, CDR2 YYEEEE. V was trimmed by 4 bases and J by 11 bases, leaving 15 bases between them. This CDR3 region has 13 residues. The CDR3 DNA reads TGTGCCAGCAGCATACAGGGTCGGTGGAAACTGTTTTTT. The encoded protein is CASSIQGRWKLFF.

V usage is TRBV7-3 and J usage is TRBJ1-1, with D unclear. CDR1 SGHTA and CDR2 FQGTGA come from the germline V gene. Trimming pared 4 bases from V and 7 bases from J, leaving 13 bases between. The CDR3 has 13 residues. The DNA for the CDR3 is TGTGCCAGCAGCTCTTACCCAGGTGGTGAAGCTTTCTTT. Amino acid sequence: CASSSYPGGEAFF.

This clone was detected only once. The chain has TRBV27 and TRBJ1-2; 9 nucleotides match TRBD1. The CDR3 has 15 amino acids. The germline V gene encodes CDR1 MNHEY and CDR2 SMNVEV (reference sequence). With V trimmed by 8 bases and J by 2 bases, 9 bases remained unmatched. CDR3 residues: CASRGQGSLNYGYTF. The CDR3 DNA sequence: TGTGCCAGCCGAGGACAGGGGAGTTTAAACTATGGCTACACCTTC.

The chain links TRBV19 to TRBJ2-6; D is possibly TRBD1 (6 bases). V was shortened by 1 base and J by 0 bases, with 19 bases between the two germline ends. The CDR3 extends over 20 amino acids. Germline assignment: CDR1 LNHDA and CDR2 SQIVND (reference sequence). In DNA form, the CDR3 reads TGTGCCAGTAGTATAGGAGGGCGGACAGATTGGGGCTCTGGGGCCAACGTCCTGACTTTC. It specifies CASSIGGRTDWGSGANVLTF.

The V gene is TRBV11-2, the J gene TRBJ2-7; the match to TRBD2 covers 13 bases. V shed 6 bases and J 3 bases; nucleotides not matched to a gene: 5. There are 15 residues in the CDR3. CDR1 is SGHAT and CDR2 is FQNNGV in the germline V gene. The CDR3 loop is CASRSGTSGDYEQYF. The CDR3 coding sequence is TGTGCCAGCAGATCCGGGACTAGCGGGGACTACGAGCAGTACTTC. The entire variable domain, with the rest obtained from reference TRBV11-2 and TRBJ2-7, is as follows: EAGVAQSPRYKIIEKRQSVAFWCNPISGHATLYWYQQILGQGPKLLIQFQNNGVVDDSQLPKDRFSAERLKGVDSTLKIQPAKLEDSAVYLCASRSGTSGDYEQYFGPGTRLTVT.

The CDR3 DNA reads as TGTGCCAGTAGTATGGGCCAGGGGGCTAACTATGGCTACACCTTC. Translated, it gives CASSMGQGANYGYTF. The chain recombines TRBV19 with TRBJ1-2; 7 bases fit TRBD1. Germline V lookup: CDR1 LNHDA, CDR2 SQIVND (reference sequence). The J segment lost 0 bases and the V segment lost 3 bases, leaving 4 bases of the junction unmatched. This CDR3 comprises 15 residues.

J is TRBJ1-2 and V is TRBV28; the D gene is possibly TRBD1 (6 bases). The germline gives CDR1 MDHEN, CDR2 SYDVKM. This CDR3 is built from 15 residues. Trimming removed 6 bases at V and 2 bases at J, with 16 bases between. The CDR3 bases are TGTGCCAGCAGCTGGGGGGGGGCCCCCAACTATGGCTACACCTTC. This sequence encodes CASSWGGAPNYGYTF.

This clone was counted a single time. The chain is built from TRBV6-1 and TRBJ1-3, with 7 bases aligning to TRBD1. Looked up from germline, CDR1 is MNHNS and CDR2 is SASEGT. J lost 7 bases, V lost 4 bases, and 10 bases had no gene match. CDR3 length: 15 residues. CDR3 amino acids: CASSVRDRERNTIYF. Written as DNA, the CDR3 is TGTGCCAGCAGTGTCAGAGACAGGGAGAGGAACACCATATATTTT.

The rearrangement joins TRBV7-9 to TRBJ1-5; the D gene is possibly TRBD1 (6 bases). V dropped 4 bases and J dropped 4 bases, with 11 bases sitting between them. Looked up from germline, CDR1 is SEHNR and CDR2 is FQNEAQ (reference sequence). The CDR3 sequence is 14 residues long. Here the CDR3 reads CASSSHRENQPQHF. The CDR3 DNA follows: TGTGCCAGCAGCTCACACAGGGAAAATCAGCCCCAGCATTTT.

V and J are TRBV20-1 and TRBJ2-1; D gene uncertain. The CDR3 consists of 10 residues. CDR1 is DFQATT and CDR2 is SNEGSKA in the germline V gene (reference sequence). The V gene lost 6 bases and the J gene lost 9 bases, with 9 bases spanning the gap. CDR3 sequence (DNA): TGCAGTGCCGCTTTGAGTGAGCAGTTCTTC. It codes for CSAALSEQFF.

The chain uses TRBV19 and TRBJ2-5, with a weak D call TRBD1 (5 bases). The CDR3 has 13 residues. Trimming shortened V by 8 bases and J by 0 bases, and 10 bases separated the two germline ends. Germline CDR1 LNHDA, CDR2 SQIVND (reference sequence). The DNA for the CDR3 is TGTGCCAGTTCGACAGTCCACCAAGAGACCCAGTACTTC. Amino acids: CASSTVHQETQYF.

This chain links TRBV5-6 with TRBJ1-5; the D gene is possibly TRBD1 (5 bases). V was shortened by 1 base and J by 2 bases, with 19 bases between the two germline ends. Germline assignment: CDR1 SGHDT and CDR2 YYEEEE. The CDR3 runs to 18 residues. The CDR3 region has the DNA TGTGCCAGCAGCTTGAACCGGGACTGGCGGGGTGGCAATCAGCCCCAGCATTTT. Amino acids: CASSLNRDWRGGNQPQHF.

The V and J genes are TRBV7-9 and TRBJ2-3; TRBD2 matches 12 bases. Trimming took 7 bases from V and 6 from J; bases not matched to a gene: 5. From germline, CDR1 is SEHNR and CDR2 FQNEAQ (reference sequence). CDR3 length: 14 residues. The CDR3 DNA reads TGTGCCAGCACCCGACTAGCGGGGGCCGATACGCAGTATTTT. It yields the protein CASTRLAGADTQYF.

The chain is built from TRBV5-4 and TRBJ2-7; 10 bases map to TRBD1. The V and J ends lost 4 bases and 2 bases, in that order; junction bases with no gene match: 9. Germline CDR1 and CDR2: SGHNT and YYREEE (reference sequence). This CDR3 spans 16 amino acids. CDR3 bases: TGTGCCAGCAGCAGCCCGGGACAGGGGATCCCCTACGAGCAGTACTTC. Its translation is CASSSPGQGIPYEQYF.

J is TRBJ2-1 and V is TRBV5-1; 8 nucleotides align to TRBD2. The V gene's germline CDR1 is SGHRS and CDR2 YFSETQ. This CDR3 is 14 amino acids long. J gave up 10 bases and V 3 bases, and 9 bases lay outside the gene matches. The CDR3 here is CASSSIAGSVEQFF. The CDR3 DNA is TGCGCCAGCAGCTCAATAGCGGGGTCCGTGGAGCAGTTCTTC.

The rearrangement joins TRBV7-8 to TRBJ1-5; D is unclear. The CDR3 spans 14 residues. Germline V gene lookup returns CDR1 SGHVS and CDR2 FQNEAQ. V lost 8 bases and J lost 6, with 17 bases in between. For the CDR3, the DNA is TGTGCCAGCGCAGGCACCGCAGTCACTCAGCCCCAGCATTTT. Residues: CASAGTAVTQPQHF.

The chain couples TRBV6-1 to TRBJ1-3; D gene uncertain. CDR3 length: 14 amino acids. Trimming pared 1 base from V and 2 bases from J, leaving 6 bases between. Germline V lookup: CDR1 MNHNS, CDR2 SASEGT. CDR3 in amino acids: CASSEGETGNTIYF. Here the CDR3 DNA reads TGTGCCAGCAGTGAAGGAGAAACTGGAAACACCATATATTTT.